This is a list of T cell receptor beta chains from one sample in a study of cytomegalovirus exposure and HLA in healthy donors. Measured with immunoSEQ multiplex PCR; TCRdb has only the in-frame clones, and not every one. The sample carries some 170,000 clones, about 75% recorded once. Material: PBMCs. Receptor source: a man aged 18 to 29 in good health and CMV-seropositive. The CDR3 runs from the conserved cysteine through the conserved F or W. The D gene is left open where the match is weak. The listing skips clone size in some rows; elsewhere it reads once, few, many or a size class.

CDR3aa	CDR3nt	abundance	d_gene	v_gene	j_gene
CASSLGGALNTGELFF	TGCGCCAGCAGCTTGGGCGGGGCTCTCAACACCGGGGAGCTGTTTTTT	once	.	TRBV5-1	TRBJ2-2
CASSLRDRGQSGELFF	TGTGCCAGCAGCCTCCGGGACAGGGGGCAATCCGGGGAGCTGTTTTTT	.	TRBD1	TRBV7-8	TRBJ2-2
CASSYTDPIYTEAFF	TGTGCCAGCAGTTACACAGACCCAATCTACACTGAAGCTTTCTTT	.	.	TRBV6-5	TRBJ1-1
CASSIGTGWNQPQHF	TGTGCCAGTAGTATCGGGACAGGGTGGAATCAGCCCCAGCATTTT	few	TRBD1	TRBV19	TRBJ1-5
CASSAGTGASPNYGYTF	TGTGCCAGCAGTGCCGGGACAGGGGCTTCCCCTAACTATGGCTACACCTTC	.	TRBD1	TRBV27	TRBJ1-2
CASRTDRGNSPLHF	TGTGCCAGCAGAACAGACAGGGGCAATTCACCCCTCCACTTT	.	TRBD1	TRBV6-6	TRBJ1-6
CASRRGEGETQYF	TGTGCCAGCAGACGAGGGGAGGGAGAGACCCAGTACTTC	.	TRBD2	TRBV27	TRBJ2-5
CASSLTEEGSGNTIYF	TGTGCCAGCAGCTTGACGGAGGAAGGATCCGGAAACACCATATATTTT	few	.	TRBV7-9	TRBJ1-3
CASSLAGGHNEQFF	TGTGCCAGCAGTTTGGCGGGGGGGCACAATGAGCAGTTCTTC	.	TRBD2	TRBV28	TRBJ2-1
CASSFGQPGTEAFF	TGTGCCAGCAGCTTTGGACAGCCGGGGACTGAAGCTTTCTTT	.	.	TRBV5-4	TRBJ1-1
CASSLASRGREKLFF	TGTGCCAGCAGCTTAGCGAGCAGGGGGCGTGAAAAACTGTTTTTT	.	TRBD1	TRBV7-2	TRBJ1-4
CASSQTGESYNEQFF	TGCGCCAGCAGTCAAACCGGGGAAAGCTACAATGAGCAGTTCTTC	.	.	TRBV5-1	TRBJ2-1
CASSLGGRRSDTQYF	TGTGCCAGCAGCTTGGGGGGGCGCAGGTCAGATACGCAGTATTTT	.	.	TRBV11-2	TRBJ2-3
CASSWGVGEKLFF	TGTGCCAGTAGTTGGGGGGTTGGTGAAAAACTGTTTTTT	few	.	TRBV19	TRBJ1-4
CASSQDWMAGGGGYTF	TGTGCCAGCAGCCAAGATTGGATGGCGGGTGGTGGTGGCTACACCTTC	.	.	TRBV4-2	TRBJ1-2
CASSLDRGQGYTF	TGTGCCAGCAGCTTGGACAGGGGGCAAGGCTACACCTTC	.	TRBD1	TRBV5-6	TRBJ1-2
CASSLIPSHGYTF	TGTGCCAGCAGCCTTATCCCCAGTCATGGCTACACCTTC	.	.	TRBV28	TRBJ1-2
CASSSLGGLGTQYF	TGTGCCAGCAGTTCCCTTGGGGGACTGGGTACGCAGTATTTT	few	.	TRBV2	TRBJ2-3
CASRGEDGYGYTF	TGTGCCAGCCGAGGGGAGGACGGGTACGGCTACACCTTC	.	.	TRBV2	TRBJ1-2
CATSRAPRQEETQYF	TGTGCCACCAGCAGAGCCCCCCGCCAGGAAGAGACCCAGTACTTC	.	.	TRBV15	TRBJ2-5
CASSLGLADNEQFF	TGCGCCAGCAGCTTGGGACTAGCGGACAATGAGCAGTTCTTC	few	TRBD2	TRBV5-1	TRBJ2-1
CASSPRERETQYF	TGTGCCAGCAGTCCTCGGGAGAGGGAGACCCAGTACTTC	.	.	TRBV2	TRBJ2-5
CSVDVLRGNYGYTF	TGCAGCGTTGACGTTTTGCGGGGAAACTATGGCTACACCTTC	.	.	TRBV29-1	TRBJ1-2
CASSLDWQANYGYTF	TGTGCCAGCAGCCTGGACTGGCAAGCTAACTATGGCTACACCTTC	.	.	TRBV6-5	TRBJ1-2
CASRGLAGYNEQFF	TGTGCCAGCAGAGGACTAGCGGGATACAATGAGCAGTTCTTC	.	TRBD2	TRBV2	TRBJ2-1
CAWSGGLGYGYTF	TGTGCCTGGAGTGGGGGGCTTGGCTATGGCTACACCTTC	.	.	TRBV30	TRBJ1-2
CAITGAGPGANVLTF	TGTGCCATCACAGGGGCAGGACCTGGGGCCAACGTCCTGACTTTC	.	.	TRBV10-3	TRBJ2-6
CASSEDRVLMGELFF	TGTGCCAGCAGTGAGGACAGAGTATTAATGGGGGAACTGTTTTTT	.	.	TRBV25-1	TRBJ1-4
CASSFSGGASGELFF	TGTGCCAGCAGTTTTAGCGGGGGGGCCTCCGGGGAGCTGTTTTTT	.	TRBD2	TRBV28	TRBJ2-2
CASSLQTVVKETQYF	TGTGCCAGCAGCCTACAGACGGTGGTGAAGGAGACCCAGTACTTC	.	.	TRBV7-9	TRBJ2-5
CASSYSRQSEAFF	TGTGCCAGCAGTTACTCGAGGCAATCTGAAGCTTTCTTT	.	.	TRBV6-5	TRBJ1-1
CASSDRYYGYTF	TGTGCCAGCAGCGACAGATACTATGGCTACACCTTC	.	.	TRBV25-1	TRBJ1-2
CASSWDRGQNFLGYTF	TGTGCCAGCAGTTGGGACAGGGGGCAGAATTTTCTTGGCTACACCTTC	.	TRBD1	TRBV2	TRBJ1-2
CASRGGTGSNQPQHF	TGTGCCAGCAGAGGAGGGACAGGAAGCAATCAGCCCCAGCATTTT	.	TRBD1	TRBV2	TRBJ1-5
CASQNRVSFGGANVLTF	TGTGCCTCACAAAACAGGGTTTCCTTCGGTGGGGCCAACGTCCTGACTTTC	few	.	TRBV10-3	TRBJ2-6
CASSQVRAGGVNEQFF	TGCGCCAGCAGCCAAGTTCGAGCGGGGGGGGTGAATGAGCAGTTCTTC	few	TRBD2	TRBV4-1	TRBJ2-1
CSVTTGNPEAFF	TGCAGCGTCACCACAGGGAACCCTGAAGCTTTCTTT	.	.	TRBV29-1	TRBJ1-1
CASSLMLAGALNEQFF	TGTGCCAGCAGCTTGATGCTAGCGGGGGCCCTCAATGAGCAGTTCTTC	few	TRBD2	TRBV5-4	TRBJ2-1
CASSLGQGGNSPLHF	TGTGCCAGCAGCTTAGGACAGGGGGGTAATTCACCCCTCCACTTT	.	TRBD1	TRBV7-2	TRBJ1-6
CASSVGQGKGTEAFF	TGTGCCAGCAGCGTAGGACAGGGAAAGGGAACTGAAGCTTTCTTT	.	TRBD1	TRBV9	TRBJ1-1
CASRSLGENTEAFF	TGTGCCAGCAGAAGCCTCGGGGAGAACACTGAAGCTTTCTTT	.	.	TRBV6-5	TRBJ1-1
CASRTNRAPYNEQFF	TGTGCCAGCAGAACTAACAGGGCGCCCTACAATGAGCAGTTCTTC	.	.	TRBV25-1	TRBJ2-1
CATSRDLGLAHEQFF	TGTGCCACCAGCAGAGATTTAGGACTAGCCCATGAGCAGTTCTTC	.	TRBD2	TRBV15	TRBJ2-1
CASSPQGSYNSPLHF	TGTGCCAGCAGTCCCCAGGGCTCCTATAATTCACCCCTCCACTTT	.	.	TRBV6-5	TRBJ1-6
CASSLRQGKDTEAFF	TGCGCCAGCAGCCTCCGACAGGGTAAGGACACTGAAGCTTTCTTT	.	TRBD1	TRBV5-1	TRBJ1-1
CASSLVWGYGTGDTEAFF	TGTGCCAGCAGCTTGGTGTGGGGGTACGGGACAGGGGACACTGAAGCTTTCTTT	.	TRBD1	TRBV5-8	TRBJ1-1
CASRVTGLYGYTF	TGTGCCAGCAGGGTTACAGGGTTGTATGGCTACACCTTC	.	.	TRBV6-1	TRBJ1-2
CASSQDPGGGLGYTF	TGTGCCAGCAGCCAAGATCCAGGTGGGGGACTTGGCTACACCTTC	.	.	TRBV4-2	TRBJ1-2
CASSTGQNRNTEAFF	TGTGCCAGCAGCACCGGACAGAACCGGAACACTGAAGCTTTCTTT	.	.	TRBV5-4	TRBJ1-1
CASSFGGVGTEAFF	TGTGCCAGCAGCTTTGGGGGGGTAGGCACTGAAGCTTTCTTT	.	.	TRBV27	TRBJ1-1
CASARGGAGTDTQYF	TGCGCCAGCGCGCGTGGGGGGGCAGGGACAGATACGCAGTATTTT	few	.	TRBV5-1	TRBJ2-3
CASSMHSENTEAFF	TGTGCCAGTAGTATGCACAGTGAGAACACTGAAGCTTTCTTT	once	.	TRBV19	TRBJ1-1